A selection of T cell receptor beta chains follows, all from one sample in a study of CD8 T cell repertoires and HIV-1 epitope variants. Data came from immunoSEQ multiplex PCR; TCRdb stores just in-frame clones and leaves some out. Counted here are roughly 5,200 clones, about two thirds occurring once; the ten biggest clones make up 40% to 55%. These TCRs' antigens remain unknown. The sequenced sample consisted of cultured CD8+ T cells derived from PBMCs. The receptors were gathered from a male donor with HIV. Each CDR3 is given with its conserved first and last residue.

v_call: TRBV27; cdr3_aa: CASSSWTSGRNHEQYF
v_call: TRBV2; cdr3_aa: CARSAGGDTQYF
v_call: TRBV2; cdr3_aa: CASSDHRGGEQFF
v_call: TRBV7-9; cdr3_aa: CASSEIQGAINEQYF
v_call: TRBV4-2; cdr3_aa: CASSQGGAGEETQYF
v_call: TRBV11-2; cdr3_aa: CASSPIPWGSLEAFF
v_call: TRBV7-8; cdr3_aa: CASSLMGQIMNTEAFF
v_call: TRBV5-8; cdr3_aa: CASSQDPPDLDYGYTF
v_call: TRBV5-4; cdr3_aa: CASSWQETGLGYTF
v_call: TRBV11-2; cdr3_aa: CASSLAPGDEQYF
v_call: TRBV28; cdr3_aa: CASSSQGTDDYSNQPQHF
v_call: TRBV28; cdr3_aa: CASSFLVNTGELFF
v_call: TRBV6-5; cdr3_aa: CASSFRPDGELFF
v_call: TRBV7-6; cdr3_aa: CASSPGTGGLTNEKLFF
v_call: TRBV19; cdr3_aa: CASSVGALYEQYF
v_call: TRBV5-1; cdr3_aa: CASSLGTGELEAFF
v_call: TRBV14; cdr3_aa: CASSPGPNIPYEQYF
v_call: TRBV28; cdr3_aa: CASSWRVSPGELFF
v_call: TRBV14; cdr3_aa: CASSQETGRSAGANVLTF
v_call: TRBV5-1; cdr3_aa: CASSPTGTGEQYF
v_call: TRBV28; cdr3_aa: CASSSPHNTGELFF
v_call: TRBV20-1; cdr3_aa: CSARHNHIQYF
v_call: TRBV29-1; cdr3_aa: CSGRDRATGELFF
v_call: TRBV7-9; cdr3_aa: CASSLDIGGLVSYEQYF
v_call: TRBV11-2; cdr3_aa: CASSHWTSGMRETQYF
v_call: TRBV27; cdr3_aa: CASSRTGYGSSYGYTF
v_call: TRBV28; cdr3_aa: CASSSTGGEQPQHF
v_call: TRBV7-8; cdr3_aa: CASSLTTSGGAEEQFF
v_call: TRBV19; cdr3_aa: CASRQGWEKLFF
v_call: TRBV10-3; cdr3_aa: CAISGTGDEQYF
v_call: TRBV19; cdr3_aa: CASSLAGGIEQYF
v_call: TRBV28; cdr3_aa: CASGPQGADRYYGYTF
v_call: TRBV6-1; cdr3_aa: CASRDRGSYNEQFF
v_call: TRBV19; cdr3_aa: CASKEEGAYEQYF
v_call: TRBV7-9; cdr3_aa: CASCLLAGYEQYF
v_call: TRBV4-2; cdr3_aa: CASSDSTVTYEQYF
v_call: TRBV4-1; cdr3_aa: CASSQDELKTVYGYTF
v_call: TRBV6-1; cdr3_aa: CASSESPAPYEQYF
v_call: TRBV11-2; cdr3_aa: CASSSSGGVDTGELFF
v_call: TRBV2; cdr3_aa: CASRPKGSYNEQFF
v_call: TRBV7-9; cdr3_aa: CASSFGDREDIYGYTF
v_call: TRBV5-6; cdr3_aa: CASSPGTGTGGWEQYF
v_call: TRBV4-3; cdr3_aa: CASSQDRPFTGELFF
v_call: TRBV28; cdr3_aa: CASSPDYEQYF
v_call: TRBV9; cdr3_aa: CASSMPGPGQISADTQYF
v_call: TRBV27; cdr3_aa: CASRGTSGRIGNEQFF